Listed below are T cell receptor beta chains from one sample, sequenced in a study of blood T cells in healthy people across ages. One entry per CDR3 protein results from TCRdb running MiXCR on the 5' RACE reads. The sample comprises 600,000 or so distinct CDR3 sequences, around 31% of which are singletons, and 15% to 19% rests with the top ten. Material for sequencing was blood. Receptors originate from a woman older than 75 in good health. The CDR3 runs from the conserved cysteine through the conserved F or W. The order of the fields is J gene, clone size, D gene, V gene, CDR3 protein, CDR3 DNA. The D gene is left open where the match is weak. A row's size may be missing; if present it is once, few, many or a size class.

J: TRBJ1-4; size: many; D: TRBD1; V: TRBV28; CDR3: CASSWGQGEISNEKLFF; DNA: TGTGCCAGCAGTTGGGGACAGGGGGAAATTTCTAATGAAAAACTGTTTTTT
J: TRBJ2-3; size: many; D: TRBD2; V: TRBV20-1; CDR3: CSASSWTAGGTDTQYF; DNA: TGCAGTGCTAGTTCGTGGACTGCGGGGGGCACAGATACGCAGTATTTT
J: TRBJ1-2; size: .; D: .; V: TRBV30; CDR3: CAWSGRGPGGYTF; DNA: TGTGCCTGGAGCGGCAGGGGCCCCGGTGGCTACACCTTC
J: TRBJ2-3; size: many; D: TRBD2; V: TRBV5-1; CDR3: CASSLTSGGPGTQYF; DNA: TGCGCCAGCAGCTTAACTAGCGGGGGACCCGGGACGCAGTATTTT
J: TRBJ2-7; size: .; D: .; V: TRBV20-1; CDR3: CSATGPILPNEQYF; DNA: TGCAGTGCTACCGGACCTATCTTACCCAATGAGCAGTACTTC
J: TRBJ2-1; size: many; D: .; V: TRBV29-1; CDR3: CSVEPSYNEQFF; DNA: TGCAGCGTTGAACCCTCCTACAATGAGCAGTTCTTC
J: TRBJ1-2; size: many; D: .; V: TRBV20-1; CDR3: CSARDDSYRYTF; DNA: TGCAGTGCTAGAGATGACAGCTATCGCTACACCTTC
J: TRBJ2-1; size: .; D: .; V: TRBV20-1; CDR3: CSAESPLDEQFF; DNA: TGCAGTGCCGAATCGCCCTTGGATGAGCAGTTCTTC
J: TRBJ1-6; size: many; D: .; V: TRBV9; CDR3: CASSATGHNSPLHF; DNA: TGTGCCAGCAGCGCCACAGGGCATAATTCACCCCTCCACTTT
J: TRBJ1-1; size: .; D: .; V: TRBV5-1; CDR3: CASSLGPGRTKAFF; DNA: TGCGCCAGCAGCTTGGGACCAGGGAGGACTAAAGCTTTCTTT
J: TRBJ2-5; size: .; D: TRBD2; V: TRBV6-1; CDR3: CASSLRAPSGGALNEQYF; DNA: TGTGCCAGCTCTCTAAGGGCCCCTAGCGGGGGTGCCCTCAATGAGCAGTACTTC
J: TRBJ2-3; size: .; D: .; V: TRBV30; CDR3: CAWGGNTQYF; DNA: TGTGCCTGGGGCGGGAATACGCAGTATTTT
J: TRBJ1-2; size: many; D: TRBD1; V: TRBV6-1; CDR3: CASSVNRDRAGYTF; DNA: TGTGCCAGCAGTGTGAACCGGGACAGGGCTGGCTACACCTTC
J: TRBJ1-5; size: many; D: TRBD1; V: TRBV20-1; CDR3: CSASHRGLSGNQPQHF; DNA: TGCAGTGCTAGCCACAGGGGGTTAAGCGGCAATCAGCCCCAGCATTTT
J: TRBJ2-5; size: many; D: TRBD2; V: TRBV6-1; CDR3: CAVGASGFQETQYF; DNA: TGTGCCGTTGGGGCTAGCGGGTTCCAAGAGACCCAGTACTTC
J: TRBJ2-1; size: many; D: .; V: TRBV20-1; CDR3: CSARDALGNEQFF; DNA: TGCAGTGCTAGGGATGCCCTGGGGAATGAGCAGTTCTTC
J: TRBJ1-1; size: many; D: .; V: TRBV7-9; CDR3: CASKGSLNTEAFF; DNA: TGTGCCAGCAAAGGCAGTTTGAACACTGAAGCTTTCTTT
J: TRBJ1-2; size: many; D: .; V: TRBV21-1; CDR3: CASSTVGVRGNYGYTF; DNA: TGTGCCAGCAGCACTGTAGGGGTCCGGGGGAACTATGGCTACACCTTC
J: TRBJ2-7; size: many; D: .; V: TRBV9; CDR3: CASSARLDAEQYF; DNA: TGTGCCAGCAGCGCCCGACTCGATGCGGAGCAGTACTTC
J: TRBJ2-1; size: .; D: TRBD2; V: TRBV6-4; CDR3: CANSDSSGSYNEQFF; DNA: TGTGCCAACAGTGACTCTAGCGGCTCCTACAATGAGCAGTTCTTC
J: TRBJ2-7; size: many; D: TRBD1; V: TRBV30; CDR3: CAWSSRDRYSYEQYF; DNA: TGTGCCTGGAGCAGCCGGGACAGGTACTCCTACGAGCAGTACTTC
J: TRBJ1-5; size: many; D: .; V: TRBV2; CDR3: CASSESAGVGPQHF; DNA: TGTGCCAGCAGTGAATCGGCAGGGGTAGGGCCCCAGCATTTT
J: TRBJ2-7; size: few; D: .; V: TRBV20-1; CDR3: CSATVPRGTNEQYF; DNA: TGCAGTGCCACCGTCCCCAGGGGAACTAACGAGCAGTACTTC
J: TRBJ2-3; size: many; D: TRBD1; V: TRBV6-4; CDR3: CASSSGQGGPQDTQYF; DNA: TGTGCCAGCAGTTCAGGACAGGGGGGACCCCAAGATACGCAGTATTTT
J: TRBJ2-5; size: .; D: TRBD2; V: TRBV9; CDR3: CASSFSGGTYGEQYF; DNA: TGTGCCAGCAGTTTTAGCGGGGGGACCTACGGTGAGCAGTACTTC
J: TRBJ1-3; size: .; D: .; V: TRBV10-3; CDR3: CAMRDGNSGNTIYF; DNA: TGTGCCATGAGAGACGGCAACTCTGGAAACACCATATATTTT
J: TRBJ2-4; size: .; D: .; V: TRBV7-2; CDR3: CASSLDLGSGNIQYF; DNA: TGTGCCAGCAGCTTAGATCTCGGATCGGGAAACATTCAGTACTTC
J: TRBJ2-3; size: many; D: TRBD2; V: TRBV6-6; CDR3: CASRPSGGNRDTQYF; DNA: TGTGCCAGCAGACCCTCGGGGGGGAATCGAGATACGCAGTATTTT
J: TRBJ1-2; size: many; D: .; V: TRBV25-1; CDR3: CASSESRTTSYGYTF; DNA: TGTGCCAGCAGTGAATCTCGGACCACCAGCTATGGCTACACCTTC
J: TRBJ1-2; size: many; D: TRBD1; V: TRBV6-5; CDR3: CASRGTGVGYGYTF; DNA: TGTGCCAGCAGGGGGACAGGGGTTGGCTATGGCTACACCTTC
J: TRBJ2-1; size: many; D: TRBD1; V: TRBV7-9; CDR3: CASSFDRVVDEQFF; DNA: TGTGCCAGCAGCTTTGACAGGGTTGTCGATGAGCAGTTCTTC
J: TRBJ2-3; size: .; D: .; V: TRBV12-3/TRBV12-4; CDR3: CASSLSADTEYF; DNA: TGTGCCAGCAGTTTAAGCGCGGATACGGAGTATTTT
J: TRBJ2-2; size: .; D: TRBD1; V: TRBV7-9; CDR3: CASSRGQTTNTGELFF; DNA: TGTGCCAGCAGCCGGGGACAGACGACGAACACCGGGGAGCTGTTTTTT
J: TRBJ1-1; size: few; D: .; V: TRBV6-6; CDR3: CASTLGTENTEAFF; DNA: TGTGCCAGCACGTTGGGGACGGAGAACACTGAAGCTTTCTTT
J: TRBJ1-2; size: many; D: TRBD1; V: TRBV5-5; CDR3: CASTQRGQGSGYTF; DNA: TGTGCCAGCACCCAACGGGGACAGGGCTCTGGCTACACCTTC
J: TRBJ1-1; size: few; D: TRBD1; V: TRBV28; CDR3: CASRRGQGEAFF; DNA: TGTGCCAGCAGGCGGGGACAGGGTGAAGCTTTCTTT
J: TRBJ2-3; size: many; D: TRBD2; V: TRBV7-2; CDR3: CASSAGLAGGPYTQYF; DNA: TGTGCCAGCAGCGCCGGACTAGCGGGGGGGCCTTATACGCAGTATTTT
J: TRBJ2-3; size: .; D: TRBD1; V: TRBV12-3/TRBV12-4; CDR3: CASSIGDRVLTDTQYF; DNA: TGTGCCAGCAGCATAGGGGACAGGGTTTTAACAGATACGCAGTATTTT
J: TRBJ2-5; size: .; D: .; V: TRBV7-9; CDR3: CASRYLGGETQYF; DNA: TGTGCCAGCAGATACCTAGGGGGAGAGACCCAGTACTTC
J: TRBJ1-6; size: .; D: .; V: TRBV15; CDR3: CATSRDSRGRGSPLHF; DNA: TGTGCCACCAGCAGAGATTCACGCGGGAGGGGTTCACCCCTCCACTTT
J: TRBJ2-3; size: .; D: .; V: TRBV20-1; CDR3: CGAYDSVASTDTQYF; DNA: TGCGGTGCTTATGACTCCGTTGCTAGCACAGATACGCAGTACTTT